This T cell receptor beta chain was recorded in a study of shared clonotypes between healthy human individuals (dated by TCRdb to the early 2020s). Concerning the study at large: The cohort included three men and a couple of women between 18 and 49 years of age. For each donor, three plates each were used for CD4 naive and CD4 memory, two plates were used for CD8 naive, and one plate was used for CD8 memory. The study deeply sequenced blood TCR repertoires of 5 or 6 healthy adults to estimate repertoire size and the extent of clonotype sharing between individuals. To increase sequencing depth and limit assay-specific biases, different laboratories used diverse techniques to prepare libraries and sequence TCR repertoires. Each donor's leukapheresis produced roughly between about 0.9 and 9.5 billion PBMCs. Broad study findings and their caveats: Higher generation probabilities were observed for clonotypes shared by all four sorted-subset donors than for non-shared clonotypes. Pairwise subsampling indicated that sequencing depth was expected to affect the degree of clonotype sharing among donors. Estimated clonotype richness was generally larger for naive than for memory subsets. When several donors were compared, the shared fraction of clonotypes was approximately 5% for naive CD4, 3.5% for naive CD8, 2% to 2.5% for memory CD4, and 0.4% for memory CD8. The genetic and exposure-history diversity represented was limited by the small number of donors. Only blood was sampled, and tissue TCR repertoires likely differ from those in blood. Even with the large sequencing depth, rarefaction of the sorted-subset datasets indicated that sequencing was incomplete.

The donors were healthy, HIV-negative adults who had no recently reported acute infections or vaccinations. Every donor was a Caucasian adult living in Nashville, Tennessee, USA. CD4+ T cells were enriched by magnetic negative selection, after which naive cells were positively selected on CD45RA and the negative fraction was taken as the memory subset. Blood was obtained by leukapheresis, after which PBMCs were separated by Ficoll-Histopaque density gradient centrifugation and cryopreserved in liquid nitrogen vapor phase. Purity and quantity of every magnetically sorted T cell population were checked by analytical flow cytometry. From each sorted fraction, genomic DNA was isolated and quantified by UV absorbance on a Nanodrop 2000c. V lost 5 bases and J lost 7 bases; the stretch between them is 20 bases long. The CDR3 has 15 amino acids, counting the end cysteine and phenylalanine. The sequence is cut down to CDR3 DNA, 45 bases in frame from base 1. CDR1 is given as SGHNT and CDR2 as YENEEA, both from the germline V gene.

On this clone itself: Its antigen remains unidentified. Per-base quality was not reported, and no clone a single base away is much larger than it.

Using the deep immunoSEQ assay, multiplex PCR amplified TCR CDR3 regions from genomic DNA. Extracted genomic DNA from each cell subset was distributed evenly across all wells of several immunoSEQ 96-well plates, and each plate was treated as a replicate. For sorted subsets, each replicate PCR was loaded with roughly 200 ng genomic DNA, equivalent to 30,000 to 35,000 T cell genomes. Purified libraries were measured with a Qubit 3.0 fluorometer, size-checked on a Bioanalyzer 2100, and measured again with the KAPA Library Quantification kit. Every immunoSEQ 96-well plate was sequenced on a dedicated single-read 150-cycle Illumina NextSeq 550 flow cell. Turning to the authors' computational methods: Because only junctional sequences without quality scores were contained in the immunoSEQ output, filtering matching that applied to full-length reads could not be performed. To assign V/J genes and CDR3, sequences were annotated using PyIR, a Python wrapper for IgBLAST v1.9, with IMGT germline references. Reads were removed for weak V/J assignments (E-value above 1e-6), missing CDR3, stop codons, out-of-frame junctions, or ambiguous translated residues. A V3J clonotype was defined by an identical inferred V gene, J gene, and CDR3 amino acid sequence. Percentage overlap between repertoires was computed as shared unique clonotypes divided by the size of the smaller repertoire. Three approaches were used to assess repertoire richness: RTK rarefaction, the Chao1 estimator, and Recon v2.1 estimates of unobserved clonotypes. OLGA was used to compute generation probabilities for all TCRbeta clonotypes that the gDNA method yielded from several donors. TCRdb limited this immuneACCESS table to in-frame rearrangements with V and J called. A share of clones is missing; checked studies link under half to unresolved V genes, and the rest is unexplained. The DNA gave D and trimming, while V, J and clone size come from that table. The sample table records roughly 1,600,000 clones; about 98.5% of these occur just once. The ten largest make up roughly 0.36% of the sample.

The chain is assembled from TRBV11-3 and TRBJ1-2; the best D guess is TRBD1, with 6 bases matching. Input material: naive CD4+ T cells sorted from blood. The sample's cell subset or site label is to be understood as: CD45RA+ positively selected. The source is a man aged 25 to 45 in good health. The DNA sequence reads TGTGCCAGCAGCCCGCCAATGGTACAGGGTGGTGGCTACACCTTC. It encodes CASSPPMVQGGGYTF. When the CDR3 is completed using the reference TRBV11-3 and TRBJ1-2 genes on either side, the full variable domain is EAGVVQSPRYKIIEKKQPVAFWCNPISGHNTLYWYLQNLGQGPELLIRYENEEAVDDSQLPKDRFSAERLKGVDSTLKIQPAELGDSAVYLCASSPPMVQGGGYTFGSGTRLTVV.